This T cell receptor (beta chain) was found in a study of cytomegalovirus exposure and HLA in healthy donors. General study findings and limits: Solely CMV serostatus was available to characterize immune exposure. Association with HLA alleles at 0.05 false discovery rate was found for 16,951 TCR beta sequences in a later analysis. A missense DCLRE1C variant was associated with V- and J-gene trimming of TCR beta chains in a later analysis, and an independent cohort replicated the association.

Trimming left V 3 bases short and J 1 base short, with 5 bases between. Germline V CDR1 and CDR2: SGHTA, FQGTGA. The CDR3 covers 13 residues. In the case of this clone: The antigen is unknown.

With 60 Vbeta and 13 Jbeta primers, the PCR was carried out. Repertoires were generated with immunoSEQ multiplex PCR, while TCRdb's copy carries only in-frame clones and drops some. This table holds about 110,000 clones, around four fifths found once. It was healthy bone marrow donors who served as donors. The chain carries TRBV7-3 and TRBJ2-3, with D uncertain. The sequenced sample was PBMCs. The receptor was isolated from a woman aged 55-70 years in good health and CMV-seropositive. In nucleotides, the CDR3 is TGTGCCAGCAGCTTTATTGGCACAGATACGCAGTATTTT. Its protein product is CASSFIGTDTQYF. The full variable domain, its missing parts supplied by reference TRBV7-3 and TRBJ2-3, is GAGVSQTPSNKVTEKGKYVELRCDPISGHTALYWYRQSLGQGPEFLIYFQGTGAADDSGLPNDRFFAVRPEGSVSTLKIQRTERGDSAVYLCASSFIGTDTQYFGPGTRLTVL.